The next 10 T cell receptor beta chains were all read from a single sample in a study of T cells in Graves' hyperthyroidism and ophthalmopathy. Amplified TCR beta CDR3 regions came from RNA transcripts. Researchers ran a first-round RT-PCR on the TCR CDR3 using the HTBI primer set. MiXCR, applied by TCRdb to the multiplex PCR reads, yields one record per CDR3 protein. The data hold approximately 590,000 distinct CDR3 sequences, with 15% to 18% observed a single time. The sample taken for sequencing was blood. The receptor source for this set is a woman aged 25 to 39 with Graves' hyperthyroidism.

The sample holds a few counts of this clonotype. V and J are TRBV5-1 and TRBJ1-2; TRBD1 agrees at 8 bases. The V and J ends lost 4 bases and 11 bases, in that order; junction bases with no gene match: 4. From germline, CDR1 is SGHRS and CDR2 YFSETQ. CDR3 length: 11 residues. CDR3 nucleotides: TGCGCCAGCAGCCCCGGGACAGGTTACACCTTC. Translating gives CASSPGTGYTF.

This clonotype appeared many times. This chain connects TRBV3-1 to TRBJ2-1; 8 positions match TRBD2. The junction had 4 bases not matched to a gene; V was cut back by 0 bases and J by 0 bases. The germline V gene has CDR1 LGHDT and CDR2 YNNKEL (reference sequence). This CDR3 spans 17 amino acids. The CDR3 protein is CASSQEKSGSSYNEQFF. DNA for the CDR3: TGTGCCAGCAGCCAAGAAAAAAGCGGGAGCTCCTACAATGAGCAGTTCTTC.

This clonotype came up a few times. The rearrangement joins TRBV10-3 to TRBJ2-1; D possibly corresponds to TRBD2 (6 bases). The V end was cut by 5 bases, the J end by 0 bases, with 11 bases between. CDR1 and CDR2 from the germline V gene are ENHRY and SYGVKD. The CDR3 is made up of 15 amino acids. The DNA for the CDR3 is TGTGCCATCAGTAGTAGGCGGGACTCCTACAATGAGCAGTTCTTC. Its protein product is CAISSRRDSYNEQFF.

In its sample, this clonotype was seen many times. This chain uses TRBV29-1 with TRBJ1-1; 10 bases fit TRBD1. The J segment lost 2 bases and the V segment lost 3 bases, leaving 3 bases of the junction unmatched. Germline V gene lookup returns CDR1 SQVTM and CDR2 ANQGSEA. The CDR3 runs 14 residues. This CDR3 reads CSVETGGVNTEAFF. CDR3 sequence (DNA): TGCAGCGTTGAGACAGGGGGCGTTAACACTGAAGCTTTCTTT.

The chain combines TRBV12-3 or TRBV12-4 with TRBJ2-2; TRBD1 agrees at 10 bases. V lost 6 bases to trimming and J lost 5 bases; unmatched junction nucleotides: 12. This CDR3 region has 17 residues. The CDR3 coding sequence is TGTGCCAGCAGGCGGGACAGGGGTCACGGTATGACCGGGGAGCTGTTTTTT. Protein: CASRRDRGHGMTGELFF.

The chain joins TRBV25-1 to TRBJ1-1, with D uncertain. Deletions cut 2 bases from V and 11 bases from J, with 15 bases between. Germline CDR1 is MGHDK and CDR2 is SYGVNS. CDR3 length: 13 residues. The CDR3 here is CASSELYGRGAFF. CDR3 nucleotide sequence: TGTGCCAGCAGTGAACTCTATGGTCGCGGGGCTTTCTTT.

Of note for this clonotype: An end of the junction does not agree with germline; a read error may underlie this. The gene calls are TRBV10-3 and TRBJ2-5; 13 nucleotides agree with TRBD2. CDR1 is ENHRY, CDR2 SYGVKD, per germline. The CDR3 is 15 amino acids. Here the CDR3 reads CAVSVLAGGQETQYF. Here the CDR3 DNA reads TGTGCCGTCAGTGTACTAGCGGGAGGGCAAGAGACCCAGTACTTC.

This clonotype was seen many times. V is TRBV11-1 and J is TRBJ2-5; 11 bases map to TRBD2. J lost 14 bases, V lost 1 base, and 9 bases had no gene match. Germline CDR1 reads SGHAT; CDR2 reads FQDESV (reference sequence). The CDR3 is made up of 14 amino acids. DNA of the CDR3: TGTGCCAGCAGCTTAGTCCTAGCGGGAGGAGGTGTATACTTC. Its translation: CASSLVLAGGGVYF.

This sequence joins TRBV7-9 and TRBJ2-3; tentative D call: TRBD1 (5 bases). This CDR3 contains 12 residues. Trimming stripped 5 bases from V and 5 bases from J, with 8 bases between. Germline V gene data show CDR1 as SEHNR and CDR2 as FQNEAQ (reference sequence). The CDR3 sequence is CASSEDIDTQYF. CDR3 sequence (DNA): TGTGCCAGCAGCGAGGACATAGATACGCAGTATTTT.

This clonotype has only a few counts. The V and J genes are TRBV2 and TRBJ1-3; D remains unclear. Germline loops: CDR1 SNHLY, CDR2 FYNNEI. V was trimmed by 4 bases and J by 2 bases, leaving 18 bases between them. This CDR3 is built from 17 residues. This CDR3 is CASSGLGEQRAGNTIYF. The CDR3 DNA reads TGTGCCAGCAGTGGGCTCGGGGAACAGAGAGCTGGAAACACCATATATTTT. The variable domain in full, completed from reference TRBV2 and TRBJ1-3, reads EPEVTQTPSHQVTQMGQEVILRCVPISNHLYFYWYRQILGQKVEFLVSFYNNEISEKSEIFDDQFSVERPDGSNFTLKIRSTKLEDSAMYFCASSGLGEQRAGNTIYFGEGSWLTVV.